A single sample is the source of the 25 T cell receptor beta chains below, sequenced in a study of T cell responses to AZD1222 COVID-19 vaccine. Sequenced by immunoSEQ multiplex PCR; TCRdb stores in-frame clones only, minus some. There are roughly 140,000 clones in the sample; 90% occur only once, and under 2% lies in the top ten. This specimen was peripheral blood, taken 28 days after the second AZD1222 dose. The source of these receptors is an adult who received the AZD1222 COVID-19 vaccine.

The genes are TRBV5-6 and TRBJ2-5; D not resolved. The V end lost 2 bases, the J end lost 5 bases, and 10 bases lay between the germline ends. This CDR3 comprises 13 residues. Germline CDR1 is SGHDT and CDR2 is YYEEEE. Here the CDR3 reads CASSLPAAETQYF. The CDR3 DNA reads TGTGCCAGCAGCTTACCTGCGGCGGAGACCCAGTACTTC.

The chain is built from TRBV12-3 or TRBV12-4 and TRBJ1-6; tentative D call: TRBD1 (5 bases). There are 11 residues in the CDR3. V lost 7 bases and J 16 bases, leaving 14 bases between the germline ends. Here the CDR3 DNA reads TGTGCCAGCACCTTGGGACGGGAACTCCACTTT. It codes for CASTLGRELHF.

The V call is TRBV19, the J call TRBJ1-6, with D tentatively TRBD1 (6 bases). Germline V lookup: CDR1 LNHDA, CDR2 SQIVND (reference sequence). The ends were cut back, 7 bases at V and 6 bases at J, with 10 bases in the middle. This CDR3 is built from 13 residues. The CDR3 region is CASTTGFNSPLHF. The CDR3, as DNA: TGTGCCAGTACAACAGGGTTTAATTCACCCCTCCACTTT. The full variable domain, its missing parts supplied by reference TRBV19 and TRBJ1-6, is DGGITQSPKYLFRKEGQNVTLSCEQNLNHDAMYWYRQDPGQGLRLIYYSQIVNDFQKGDIAEGYSVSREKKESFPLTVTSAQKNPTAFYLCASTTGFNSPLHFGNGTRLTVT.

The chain couples TRBV7-6 to TRBJ2-5; D is tentatively TRBD1 or TRBD2 (6 bases each). This CDR3 has 15 residues. V was cut by 1 base and J by 2 bases, with 11 bases left in between. Germline CDR1 SGHVS, CDR2 FNYEAQ. CDR3: CASSLGGAFQETQYF. CDR3 bases: TGTGCCAGCAGCTTAGGGGGGGCTTTTCAAGAGACCCAGTACTTC.

This chain links TRBV10-3 with TRBJ1-2; D may be TRBD1 (5 bases). V was trimmed by 3 bases and J by 4 bases, leaving 9 bases between them. The CDR3 is 13 residues long. The germline V gene has CDR1 ENHRY and CDR2 SYGVKD. CDR3 protein: CAISDRGFYGYTF. As DNA, the CDR3 is TGTGCCATCAGTGATAGGGGTTTCTATGGCTACACCTTC.

This chain connects TRBV11-1 to TRBJ2-4; tentatively, D is TRBD1 (5 bases). The CDR3 totals 11 residues. Germline CDR1 reads SGHAT; CDR2 reads FQDESV (reference sequence). Trimming took 8 bases from V and 10 from J, leaving 12 bases between them. The CDR3 DNA is TGTGCCAGCGGGCAGGGAAATATTCAGTACTTC. This gives the protein CASGQGNIQYF.

V gene TRBV30 combines with J gene TRBJ1-1; the D is unclear. Per germline, CDR1 GTSNPN and CDR2 SVGIG (reference sequence). The CDR3 is made up of 14 amino acids. V shed 3 bases and J shed 4 bases, with 15 bases lying between them. As DNA, the CDR3 is TGTGCCTGGAGAGCCATGGACGGCCTCACTGAAGCTTTCTTT. This sequence encodes CAWRAMDGLTEAFF. Combining the CDR3 with reference TRBV30 and TRBJ1-1 gives the whole variable domain SQTIHQWPATLVQPVGSPLSLECTVEGTSNPNLYWYRQAAGRGLQLLFYSVGIGQISSEVPQNLSASRPQDRQFILSSKKLLLSDSGFYLCAWRAMDGLTEAFFGQGTRLTVV.

The V call is TRBV4-2, the J call TRBJ2-3; 12 nucleotides match TRBD2. The germline gives CDR1 LGHNA, CDR2 YNFKEQ. The CDR3 is 17 amino acids. Trimming at V came to 4 bases and at J to 5 bases, leaving 10 bases not matched to a gene. The CDR3 spells CASSRELAGGSGDTQYF. The DNA for the CDR3 is TGTGCCAGCAGCCGAGAACTAGCGGGAGGTAGCGGAGATACGCAGTATTTT.

The CDR3 here is CASSLTFALAVQETQYF. CDR3 sequence (DNA): TGTGCCAGCAGCTTAACTTTCGCCCTAGCGGTGCAAGAGACCCAGTACTTC. The chain carries TRBV7-8 and TRBJ2-5; 7 nucleotides line up with TRBD2. Germline V gene data show CDR1 as SGHVS and CDR2 as FQNEAQ. The trim removed 2 bases at V and 2 bases at J, leaving 11 bases unmatched. CDR3 length: 17 residues. The full variable domain, rest sourced from reference TRBV7-8 and TRBJ2-5, is GAGVSQSPRYKVAKRGQDVALRCDPISGHVSLFWYQQALGQGPEFLTYFQNEAQLDKSGLPSDRFFAERPEGSVSTLKIQRTQQEDSAVYLCASSLTFALAVQETQYFGPGTRLLVL.

This chain's CDR3 is CASSVGGGQNSPLHF. CDR3 sequence (DNA): TGTGCCAGCAGCGTCGGTGGGGGGCAGAATTCACCCCTCCACTTT. This chain connects TRBV5-4 to TRBJ1-6; D may be TRBD1 (6 bases). The V end lost 4 bases, the J end lost 7 bases, and 15 bases lay between the germline ends. The CDR3 has 15 amino acids. CDR1 SGHNT and CDR2 YYREEE come from the germline V gene (reference sequence).

The chain uses TRBV28 and TRBJ2-2, with D possibly being TRBD1 (5 bases). Germline assignment: CDR1 MDHEN and CDR2 SYDVKM. The CDR3 consists of 15 residues. Trimming shortened V by 5 bases and J by 0 bases, and 10 bases separated the two germline ends. DNA for the CDR3: TGTGCCAGCAGTGAAGACAGCGCGAACACCGGGGAGCTGTTTTTT. Amino acid sequence: CASSEDSANTGELFF.

The J gene is TRBJ2-7, the V gene TRBV9, with TRBD2 matching 9 bases. CDR1 is SGDLS, CDR2 YYNGEE, per germline. V lost 0 bases to trimming and J lost 5 bases; unmatched junction nucleotides: 6. This CDR3 is built from 15 residues. In DNA, the CDR3 is TGTGCCAGCAGCGTAGGGGCGGGAGGGCCCCACGAGCAGTACTTC. Encoded protein: CASSVGAGGPHEQYF. Based on the CDR3 plus reference TRBV9 and TRBJ2-7, the full variable domain is DSGVTQTPKHLITATGQRVTLRCSPRSGDLSVYWYQQSLDQGLQFLIQYYNGEERAKGNILERFSAQQFPDLHSELNLSSLELGDSALYFCASSVGAGGPHEQYFGPGTRLTVT.

The V gene is TRBV5-4, the J gene TRBJ2-2; unclear D gene. V lost 4 bases and J 4 bases, leaving 17 bases between the germline ends. CDR1 and CDR2 (germline): SGHNT, YYREEE (reference sequence). CDR3 size: 16 residues. The CDR3 region has the DNA TGTGCCAGCAGCCCCACATGGGGAAGCACCACCGGGGAGCTGTTTTTT. Amino acid sequence: CASSPTWGSTTGELFF. The full variable domain, with the rest looked up from reference TRBV5-4 and TRBJ2-2, is ETGVTQSPTHLIKTRGQQVTLRCSSQSGHNTVSWYQQALGQGPQFIFQYYREEENGRGNFPPRFSGLQFPNYSSELNVNALELDDSALYLCASSPTWGSTTGELFFGEGSRLTVL.

V usage is TRBV6-2 or TRBV6-3 and J usage is TRBJ1-5; 10 nucleotides agree with TRBD1. Germline lookup yields CDR1 MNHEY and CDR2 SVGEGT. There are 21 residues in the CDR3. The trim removed 0 bases at V and 0 bases at J, leaving 14 bases unmatched. The CDR3 loop is CASSYSLPRTGGSHSNQPQHF. Written as DNA, the CDR3 is TGTGCCAGCAGTTACTCTTTACCCAGGACAGGGGGTTCGCATAGCAATCAGCCCCAGCATTTT.

The chain employs TRBV19 and TRBJ1-5, with TRBD1 identical over 10 bases. Looked up from germline, CDR1 is LNHDA and CDR2 is SQIVND (reference sequence). The CDR3 has 15 residues. V gave up 6 bases and J gave up 5 bases; unmatched junction bases: 7. The chain's CDR3 is CASRPDRGRYQPQHF. The CDR3 DNA is TGTGCCAGTAGACCCGACAGGGGGCGATATCAGCCCCAGCATTTT.

This chain links TRBV28 with TRBJ1-2; D perhaps matches TRBD1 (5 bases). CDR1 MDHEN and CDR2 SYDVKM come from the germline V gene. V dropped 1 base and J dropped 7 bases, with 13 bases sitting between them. CDR3 length: 14 amino acids. The chain's CDR3 is CASSLSGHSGGYTF. In DNA form, the CDR3 reads TGTGCCAGCAGTTTATCCGGACACTCAGGTGGCTACACCTTC.

The chain has TRBV29-1 and TRBJ2-1; 7 nucleotides align to TRBD1. With 8 bases clipped from V and 5 bases from J, the junction kept 12 bases outside the gene matches. The CDR3 has 14 residues. CDR1 is SQVTM and CDR2 is ANQGSEA in the germline V gene. DNA of the CDR3: TGCAGCCTTAAGCCGGACAGGTCAAACAATGAGCAGTTCTTC. The encoded protein is CSLKPDRSNNEQFF.

The chain uses TRBV6-2 or TRBV6-3 and TRBJ1-5, with TRBD1 as a possible D gene (6 bases). Germline lookup yields CDR1 MNHEY and CDR2 SVGEGT. V lost 2 bases to trimming and J lost 6 bases, with 11 bases between them. The CDR3 totals 14 residues. The CDR3 DNA reads TGTGCCAGCAGTTACGGGGGGGCAGGTCAGCCCCAGCATTTT. Translation gives CASSYGGAGQPQHF.

The V and J genes are TRBV19 and TRBJ1-2, with TRBD1 as a possible D gene (6 bases). The CDR3 is 15 residues long. The germline V gene has CDR1 LNHDA and CDR2 SQIVND (reference sequence). V was clipped by 1 base and J by 2 bases, with 11 bases between them. The CDR3 loop reads CASSIVGGLNYGYTF. CDR3 nucleotides: TGTGCCAGTAGTATAGTTGGGGGGCTGAACTATGGCTACACCTTC.

This rearrangement joins TRBV28 to TRBJ1-1; 9 nucleotides match TRBD1. The length of the CDR3 is 14 residues. V dropped 8 bases and J dropped 3; count of bases not matched to a gene: 7. Per germline, CDR1 MDHEN and CDR2 SYDVKM. CDR3 nucleotide sequence: TGTGCCAGCTCTCAAGGACAGGGGTACACTGAAGCTTTCTTT. Its protein product is CASSQGQGYTEAFF.

The rearrangement links TRBV3-1 (or the pseudogene TRBV3-2) to TRBJ2-6, with D unresolved. The germline V and J ends were trimmed by 1 base and 0 bases, with 7 bases remaining between them. CDR3 length: 16 residues. The V gene's germline CDR1 is LGHDT and CDR2 YNNKEL (reference sequence). CDR3 region: CASSQGSPSGANVLTF. CDR3 sequence (DNA): TGTGCCAGCAGCCAAGGCAGCCCCTCTGGGGCCAACGTCCTGACTTTC.

The chain combines TRBV4-1 with TRBJ2-7; D is ambiguous. The CDR3 is made up of 16 amino acids. The V end lost 1 base, the J end lost 0 bases, and 13 bases lay between the germline ends. The germline V gene has CDR1 MGHRA and CDR2 YSYEKL. The chain's CDR3 is CASSQVAPPLSYEQYF. The CDR3 DNA follows: TGCGCCAGCAGCCAAGTAGCACCGCCACTCTCCTACGAGCAGTACTTC.

V and J are TRBV27 and TRBJ2-7; TRBD1 aligns across 9 bases. Looked up from germline, CDR1 is MNHEY and CDR2 is SMNVEV (reference sequence). With 6 bases clipped from V and 9 bases from J, the junction kept 6 bases outside the gene matches. The CDR3 extends over 12 amino acids. The CDR3 DNA sequence: TGTGCCAGCAGGGAGGGACAGGGCGGGCAGTACTTC. The encoded protein is CASREGQGGQYF.

This clone was counted once. The V and J genes are TRBV24-1 and TRBJ2-1, with 7 bases that match TRBD2. CDR3 length: 16 residues. J was trimmed by 0 bases and V by 4 bases; bases with no gene match: 5. The germline V gene has CDR1 KGHDR and CDR2 SFDVKD. DNA of the CDR3: TGTGCCACCAGTGAGCTGGGCGGGAGCTCCTACAATGAGCAGTTCTTC. Residues: CATSELGGSSYNEQFF.

In regard to this clone: The sample carries other DNA sequences with the same CDR3. The rearrangement links TRBV5-1 to TRBJ2-3; 9 bases fit TRBD2. Germline assignment: CDR1 SGHRS and CDR2 YFSETQ. V lost 5 bases to trimming and J lost 3 bases; unmatched junction nucleotides: 10. The CDR3 runs 16 residues. The CDR3 coding sequence is TGCGCCAGCAGTCCCAGCGGGGGGTCTTTAACAGATACGCAGTATTTT. As protein: CASSPSGGSLTDTQYF.